The 12 T cell receptor beta chains below were found in one sample sequenced in a study of OX40 agonist ivuxolimab in advanced cancers. Profiled with immunoSEQ multiplex PCR; TCRdb holds only in-frame clones, not every one. The top ten clones hold 1.5% to 2% of a sample with about 96,000 clones, around 90% of them seen once. The specimen was CD4+ or CD8+ T cells sorted from blood, collected in a trial of the OX40 agonist ivuxolimab. These TCRs come from an adult with an advanced solid tumor such as melanoma, head and neck, liver or kidney cancer.

The rearrangement uses TRBV19 and TRBJ1-5, with a weak D call TRBD1 (6 bases). In germline, CDR1 is LNHDA, CDR2 SQIVND (reference sequence). Trimming removed 9 bases at V and 7 bases at J, with 19 bases between. This CDR3 has 14 amino acids. The CDR3 sequence: CASVGFGGGQPQHF. CDR3 in DNA: TGTGCCAGCGTGGGCTTTGGGGGCGGCCAGCCCCAGCATTTT.

This clone was detected only once. V and J are TRBV30 and TRBJ1-5; D possibly corresponds to TRBD1 (5 bases). Germline-derived CDR1 and CDR2 are GTSNPN and SVGIG (reference sequence). The CDR3 is 12 residues long. With 5 bases removed from V and 4 bases from J, the gap between germline ends came to 9 bases. The CDR3 nucleotides are TGTGCCTGGGGGGACGGTAATCAGCCCCAGCATTTT. It specifies CAWGDGNQPQHF.

V is TRBV15 and J is TRBJ1-4; possible D gene TRBD1, 5 bases. Trimming left V 8 bases short and J 0 bases short, with 10 bases between. The CDR3 runs to 14 residues. Germline V gene data show CDR1 as LNHNV and CDR2 as YYDKDF (reference sequence). The CDR3 DNA follows: TGTGCCACCGGGACGTACGCAACTAATGAAAAACTGTTTTTT. Translated: CATGTYATNEKLFF.

The J gene is TRBJ2-7, the V gene TRBV7-2; 10 bases are a match to TRBD2. The CDR3 length is 17 residues. The trim removed 1 base at V and 3 bases at J, leaving 9 bases unmatched. CDR1 is SGHTA and CDR2 is FQGNSA in the germline V gene. The CDR3 DNA reads as TGTGCCAGCAGCTTAGACGCGACTAGCGGGTTGAGCTACGAGCAGTACTTC. It yields the protein CASSLDATSGLSYEQYF.

The chain carries TRBV10-3 and TRBJ2-1, with 12 bases that match TRBD2. The CDR3 contains 13 residues. Germline CDR1 reads ENHRY; CDR2 reads SYGVKD. The J segment lost 5 bases and the V segment lost 10 bases, leaving 3 bases of the junction unmatched. CDR3 DNA sequence: TGTGCCACGACTAGCGGGGGCCACAATGAGCAGTTCTTC. Protein product: CATTSGGHNEQFF.

The J gene is TRBJ2-5, the V gene TRBV10-3; 10 nucleotides match TRBD1. Germline-derived CDR1 and CDR2 are ENHRY and SYGVKD. This CDR3 is built from 15 residues. Unmatched junction bases numbered 10, after V lost 10 bases and J lost 2 bases. The CDR3: CATSRQGAIQETQYF. CDR3 nucleotide sequence: TGTGCCACCAGCCGACAGGGGGCAATTCAAGAGACCCAGTACTTC.

V and J are TRBV7-2 and TRBJ2-7; 7 nucleotides agree with TRBD2. Germline-derived CDR1 and CDR2 are SGHTA and FQGNSA. V was pared by 4 bases and J by 6 bases, with 6 bases of the junction left unmatched. This CDR3 spans 13 amino acids. The CDR3 protein is CASSSTSRIEQYF. The CDR3 nucleotides are TGTGCCAGCAGCTCGACTAGCCGGATCGAGCAGTACTTC.

The chain recombines TRBV27 with TRBJ2-7; TRBD1 matches 10 bases. The CDR3 sequence is 14 residues long. Germline assignment: CDR1 MNHEY and CDR2 SMNVEV (reference sequence). J lost 6 bases, V lost 3 bases, and 5 bases had no gene match. The CDR3 coding sequence is TGTGCCAGCAGTTTTTCGACAGGGGGCTTCGAGCAGTACTTC. Translated, it gives CASSFSTGGFEQYF.

The gene calls are TRBV30 and TRBJ1-4; 7 bases fit TRBD1. Germline V lookup: CDR1 GTSNPN, CDR2 SVGIG (reference sequence). The CDR3 covers 20 residues. V lost 0 bases, J lost 0 bases, and 16 bases stayed unmatched. The CDR3 DNA reads as TGTGCCTGGAGTGTGCTAGGCCGGACAGGCGGGGAGGCAACTAATGAAAAACTGTTTTTT. This codes for CAWSVLGRTGGEATNEKLFF.

As to this clone: Other nucleotide sequences in the sample specify the same CDR3. This chain links TRBV7-2 with TRBJ1-3; D is unclear. Trimming removed 1 base from V and 4 bases from J, with 5 bases in between. Germline V CDR1 and CDR2: SGHTA, FQGNSA. This CDR3 region has 13 residues. The CDR3 sequence is CASSLGGGNTIYF. Written as DNA, the CDR3 is TGTGCCAGCAGCTTAGGTGGGGGAAACACCATATATTTT.

V gene TRBV25-1 combines with J gene TRBJ2-3; either TRBD1 or TRBD2 may supply D (5 bases each). CDR1 and CDR2 (germline): MGHDK, SYGVNS. With 4 bases removed from V and 1 base from J, the gap between germline ends came to 12 bases. The CDR3 has 15 residues. CDR3 residues: CASSALQGGTDTQYF. The CDR3 nucleotides are TGTGCCAGCAGTGCTTTGCAGGGAGGCACAGATACGCAGTATTTT.

The chain uses TRBV5-5 and TRBJ2-7; 8 bases are a match to TRBD2. The V and J ends lost 4 bases and 4 bases, in that order; junction bases with no gene match: 16. The CDR3 length is 17 residues. The germline V gene encodes CDR1 SGHKS and CDR2 YYEKEE (reference sequence). The CDR3 protein is CASSPPYRGGLLYEQYF. CDR3 coding DNA: TGTGCCAGCAGCCCTCCGTACCGGGGGGGTCTATTGTACGAGCAGTACTTC.